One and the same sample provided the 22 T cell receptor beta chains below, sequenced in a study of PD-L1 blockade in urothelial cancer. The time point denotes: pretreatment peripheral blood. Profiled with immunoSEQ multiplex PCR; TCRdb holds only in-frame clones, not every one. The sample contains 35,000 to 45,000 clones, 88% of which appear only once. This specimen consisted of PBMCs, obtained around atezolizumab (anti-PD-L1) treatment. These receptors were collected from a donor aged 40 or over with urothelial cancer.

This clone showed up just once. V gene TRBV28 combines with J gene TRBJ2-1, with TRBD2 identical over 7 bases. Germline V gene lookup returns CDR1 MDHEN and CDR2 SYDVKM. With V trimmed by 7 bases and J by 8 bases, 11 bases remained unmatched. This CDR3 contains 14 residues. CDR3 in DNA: TGTGCCAGCATTGGGGGAGGGCCGGTGTATGAGCAGTTCTTC. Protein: CASIGGGPVYEQFF.

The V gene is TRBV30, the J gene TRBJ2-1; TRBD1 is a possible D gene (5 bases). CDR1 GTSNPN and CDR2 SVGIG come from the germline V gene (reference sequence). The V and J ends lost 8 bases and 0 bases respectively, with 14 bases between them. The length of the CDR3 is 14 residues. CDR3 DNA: TGTGCCAGGGGCGCAGACAGCTCCTACAATGAGCAGTTCTTC. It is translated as CARGADSSYNEQFF.

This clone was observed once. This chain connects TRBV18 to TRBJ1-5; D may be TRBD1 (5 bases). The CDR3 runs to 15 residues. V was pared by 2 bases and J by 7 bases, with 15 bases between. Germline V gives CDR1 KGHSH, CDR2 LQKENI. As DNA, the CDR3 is TGTGCCAGCTCACCATCCCCCGACGGGGGACAGCCCCAGCATTTT. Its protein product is CASSPSPDGGQPQHF.

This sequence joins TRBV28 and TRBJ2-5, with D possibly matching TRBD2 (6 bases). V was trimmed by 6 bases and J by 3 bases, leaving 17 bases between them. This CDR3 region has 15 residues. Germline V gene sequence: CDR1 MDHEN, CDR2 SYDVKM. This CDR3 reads CASSLPRRGKETQYF. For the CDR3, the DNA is TGTGCCAGCAGCCTCCCCAGGAGGGGTAAAGAGACCCAGTACTTC. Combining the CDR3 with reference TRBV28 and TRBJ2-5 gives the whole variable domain DVKVTQSSRYLVKRTGEKVFLECVQDMDHENMFWYRQDPGLGLRLIYFSYDVKMKEKGDIPEGYSVSREKKERFSLILESASTNQTSMYLCASSLPRRGKETQYFGPGTRLLVL.

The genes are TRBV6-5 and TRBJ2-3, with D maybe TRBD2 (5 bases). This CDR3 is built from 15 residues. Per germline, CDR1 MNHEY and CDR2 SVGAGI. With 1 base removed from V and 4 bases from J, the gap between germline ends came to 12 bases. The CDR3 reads CASSYFGSSPDTQYF. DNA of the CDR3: TGTGCCAGCAGTTACTTTGGGAGTAGTCCAGATACGCAGTATTTT.

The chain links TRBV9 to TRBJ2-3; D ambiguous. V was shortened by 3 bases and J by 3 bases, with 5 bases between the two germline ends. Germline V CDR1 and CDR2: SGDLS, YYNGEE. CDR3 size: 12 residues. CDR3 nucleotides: TGTGCCAGCAGCGCACTAACAGATACGCAGTATTTT. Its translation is CASSALTDTQYF.

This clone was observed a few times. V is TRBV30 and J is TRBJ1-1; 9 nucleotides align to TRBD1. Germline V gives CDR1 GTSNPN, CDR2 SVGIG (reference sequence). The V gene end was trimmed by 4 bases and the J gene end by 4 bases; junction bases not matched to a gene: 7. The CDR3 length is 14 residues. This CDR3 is CAWTTGQGATEAFF. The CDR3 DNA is TGTGCCTGGACCACGGGACAGGGAGCCACTGAAGCTTTCTTT.

Here the CDR3 reads CASSPRGREKLFF. In nucleotides, the CDR3 is TGTGCCAGCAGCCCCAGGGGGCGGGAAAAACTGTTTTTT. J is TRBJ1-4 and V is TRBV7-2; 8 bases are a match to TRBD1. This CDR3 region has 13 residues. Unmatched junction bases numbered 4, after V lost 5 bases and J lost 8 bases. CDR1 is SGHTA, CDR2 FQGNSA, per germline.

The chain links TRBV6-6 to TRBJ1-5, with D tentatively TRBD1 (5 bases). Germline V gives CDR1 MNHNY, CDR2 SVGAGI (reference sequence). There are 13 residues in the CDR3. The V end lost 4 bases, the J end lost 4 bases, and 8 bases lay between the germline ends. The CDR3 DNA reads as TGTGCCAGCAGTTCAGGGCGGAATCAGCCCCAGCATTTT. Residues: CASSSGRNQPQHF.

This CDR3 reads CASSLGGGGMGEQFF. The CDR3, as DNA: TGTGCCAGCAGCTTGGGGGGCGGCGGGATGGGTGAGCAGTTCTTC. The chain recombines TRBV5-4 with TRBJ2-1; D is perhaps TRBD2 (6 bases). Germline V gives CDR1 SGHNT, CDR2 YYREEE (reference sequence). This CDR3 region has 15 residues. The germline V and J ends were trimmed by 0 bases and 9 bases, with 16 bases remaining between them.

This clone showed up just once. This chain's CDR3 is CSVVRAGTVSYEQYF. CDR3 in DNA: TGCAGCGTTGTTAGGGCCGGGACAGTCTCCTACGAGCAGTACTTC. The chain carries TRBV29-1 and TRBJ2-7; 7 bases fit TRBD1. J lost 0 bases, V lost 4 bases, and 9 bases had no gene match. There are 15 residues in the CDR3. Germline V CDR1 and CDR2: SQVTM, ANQGSEA.

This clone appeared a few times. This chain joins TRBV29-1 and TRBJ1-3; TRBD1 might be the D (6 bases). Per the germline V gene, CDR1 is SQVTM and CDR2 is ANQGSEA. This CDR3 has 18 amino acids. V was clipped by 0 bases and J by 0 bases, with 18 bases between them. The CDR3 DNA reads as TGCAGCGTTGAAGAGGGGGGGGCCCGTCGGCACTCTGGAAACACCATATATTTT. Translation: CSVEEGGARRHSGNTIYF.

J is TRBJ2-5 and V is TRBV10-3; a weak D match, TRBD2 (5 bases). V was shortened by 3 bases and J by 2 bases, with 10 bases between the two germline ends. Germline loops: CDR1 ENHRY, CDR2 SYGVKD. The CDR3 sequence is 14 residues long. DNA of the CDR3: TGTGCCATCAGTGACCGGGGAAATCAAGAGACCCAGTACTTC. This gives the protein CAISDRGNQETQYF.

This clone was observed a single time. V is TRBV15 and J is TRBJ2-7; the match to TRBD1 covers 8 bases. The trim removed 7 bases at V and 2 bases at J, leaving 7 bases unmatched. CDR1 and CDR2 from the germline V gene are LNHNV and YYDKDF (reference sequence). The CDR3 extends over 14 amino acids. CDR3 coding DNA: TGTGCCACCACCCCGGACAGGGCCACCTACGAGCAGTACTTC. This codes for CATTPDRATYEQYF. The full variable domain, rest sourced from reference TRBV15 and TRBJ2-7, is DAMVIQNPRYQVTQFGKPVTLSCSQTLNHNVMYWYQQKSSQAPKLLFHYYDKDFNNEADTPDNFQSRRPNTSFCFLDIRSPGLGDTAMYLCATTPDRATYEQYFGPGTRLTVT.

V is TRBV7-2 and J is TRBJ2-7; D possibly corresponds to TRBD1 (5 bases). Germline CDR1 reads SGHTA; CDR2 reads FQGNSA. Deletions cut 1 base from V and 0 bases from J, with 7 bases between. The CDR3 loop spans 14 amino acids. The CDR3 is CASSLVQGSYEQYF. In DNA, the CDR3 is TGTGCCAGCAGCTTAGTCCAGGGCTCCTACGAGCAGTACTTC. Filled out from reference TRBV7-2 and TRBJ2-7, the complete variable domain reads GAGVSQSPSNKVTEKGKDVELRCDPISGHTALYWYRQSLGQGLEFLIYFQGNSAPDKSGLPSDRFSAERTGGSVSTLTIQRTQQEDSAVYLCASSLVQGSYEQYFGPGTRLTVT.

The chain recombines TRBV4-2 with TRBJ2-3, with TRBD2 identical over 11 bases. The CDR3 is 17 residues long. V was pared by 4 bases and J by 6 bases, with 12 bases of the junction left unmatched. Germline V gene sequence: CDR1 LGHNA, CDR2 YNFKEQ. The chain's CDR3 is CASSPLAGEGFGDTQYF. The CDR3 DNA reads TGTGCCAGCAGCCCACTAGCGGGAGAGGGGTTCGGGGATACGCAGTATTTT.

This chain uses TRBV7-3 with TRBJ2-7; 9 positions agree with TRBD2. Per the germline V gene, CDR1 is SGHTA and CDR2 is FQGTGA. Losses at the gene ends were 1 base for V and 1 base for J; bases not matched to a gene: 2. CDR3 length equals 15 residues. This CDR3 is CASSLNAGGSYEQYF. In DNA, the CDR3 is TGTGCCAGCAGCTTAAACGCGGGAGGGTCCTACGAGCAGTACTTC.

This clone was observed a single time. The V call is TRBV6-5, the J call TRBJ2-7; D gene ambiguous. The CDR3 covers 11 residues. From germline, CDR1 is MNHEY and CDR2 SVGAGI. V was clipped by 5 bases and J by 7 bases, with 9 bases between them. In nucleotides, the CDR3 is TGTGCCAGCAGTCCCGGTGGTGAGCAGTACTTC. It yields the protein CASSPGGEQYF.

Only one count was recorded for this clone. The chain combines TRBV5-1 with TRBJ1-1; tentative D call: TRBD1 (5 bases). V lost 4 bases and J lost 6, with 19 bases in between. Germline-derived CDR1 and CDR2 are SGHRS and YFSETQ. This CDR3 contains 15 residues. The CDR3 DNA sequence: TGCGCCAGCAGCCTCCGGGGGGGGAGGGGCCCTGAAGCTTTCTTT. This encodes CASSLRGGRGPEAFF.

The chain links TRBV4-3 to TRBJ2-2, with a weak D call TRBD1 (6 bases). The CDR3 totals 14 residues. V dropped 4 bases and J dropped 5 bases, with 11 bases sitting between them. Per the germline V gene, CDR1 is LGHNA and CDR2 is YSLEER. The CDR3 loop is CASSRAQGTGELFF. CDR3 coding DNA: TGCGCCAGCAGCCGGGCGCAGGGGACCGGGGAGCTGTTTTTT.

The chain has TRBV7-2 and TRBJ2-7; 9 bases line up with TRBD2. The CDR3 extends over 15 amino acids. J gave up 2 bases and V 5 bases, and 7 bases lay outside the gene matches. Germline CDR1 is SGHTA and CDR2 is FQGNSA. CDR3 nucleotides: TGTGCCAGCAGCCCACGGACTAGCGTGGCCTACGAGCAGTACTTC. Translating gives CASSPRTSVAYEQYF.

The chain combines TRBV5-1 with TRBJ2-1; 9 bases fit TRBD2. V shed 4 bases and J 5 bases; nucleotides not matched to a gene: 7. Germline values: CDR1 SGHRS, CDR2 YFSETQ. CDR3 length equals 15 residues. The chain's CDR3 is CASSPLAGADNEQFF. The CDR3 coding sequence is TGCGCCAGCAGCCCCTTAGCGGGAGCTGACAATGAGCAGTTCTTC.